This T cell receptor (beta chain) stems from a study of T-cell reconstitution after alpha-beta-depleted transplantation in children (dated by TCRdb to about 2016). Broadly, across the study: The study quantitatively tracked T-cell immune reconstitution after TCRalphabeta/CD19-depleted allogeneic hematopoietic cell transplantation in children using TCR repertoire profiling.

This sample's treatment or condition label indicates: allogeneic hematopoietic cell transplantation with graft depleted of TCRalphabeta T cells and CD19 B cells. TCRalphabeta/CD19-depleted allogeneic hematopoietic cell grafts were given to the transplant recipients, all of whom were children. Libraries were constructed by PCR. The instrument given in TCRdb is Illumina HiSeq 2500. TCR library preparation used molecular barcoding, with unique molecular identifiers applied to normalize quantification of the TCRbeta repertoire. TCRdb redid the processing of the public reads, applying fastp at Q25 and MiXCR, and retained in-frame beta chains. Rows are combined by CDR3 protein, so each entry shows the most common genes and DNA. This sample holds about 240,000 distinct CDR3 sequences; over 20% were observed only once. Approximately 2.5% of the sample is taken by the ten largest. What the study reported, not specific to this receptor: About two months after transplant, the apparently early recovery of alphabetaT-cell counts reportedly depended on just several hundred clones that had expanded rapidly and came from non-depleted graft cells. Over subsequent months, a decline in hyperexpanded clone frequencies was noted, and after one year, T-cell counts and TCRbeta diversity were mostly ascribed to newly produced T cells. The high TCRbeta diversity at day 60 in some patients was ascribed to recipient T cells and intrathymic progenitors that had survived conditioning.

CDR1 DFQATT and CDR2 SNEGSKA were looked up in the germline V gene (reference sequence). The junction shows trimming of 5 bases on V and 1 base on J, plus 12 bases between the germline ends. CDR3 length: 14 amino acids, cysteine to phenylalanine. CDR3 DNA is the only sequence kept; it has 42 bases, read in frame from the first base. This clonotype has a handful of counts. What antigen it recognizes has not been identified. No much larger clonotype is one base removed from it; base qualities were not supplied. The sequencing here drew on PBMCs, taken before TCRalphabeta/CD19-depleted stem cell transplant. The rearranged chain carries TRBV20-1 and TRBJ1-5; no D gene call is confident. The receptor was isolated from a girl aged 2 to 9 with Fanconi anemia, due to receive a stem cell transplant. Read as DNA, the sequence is TGCAGTGCTGTGGCGTGGAGGAGCAATCAGCCCCAGCATTTT. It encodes CSAVAWRSNQPQHF.